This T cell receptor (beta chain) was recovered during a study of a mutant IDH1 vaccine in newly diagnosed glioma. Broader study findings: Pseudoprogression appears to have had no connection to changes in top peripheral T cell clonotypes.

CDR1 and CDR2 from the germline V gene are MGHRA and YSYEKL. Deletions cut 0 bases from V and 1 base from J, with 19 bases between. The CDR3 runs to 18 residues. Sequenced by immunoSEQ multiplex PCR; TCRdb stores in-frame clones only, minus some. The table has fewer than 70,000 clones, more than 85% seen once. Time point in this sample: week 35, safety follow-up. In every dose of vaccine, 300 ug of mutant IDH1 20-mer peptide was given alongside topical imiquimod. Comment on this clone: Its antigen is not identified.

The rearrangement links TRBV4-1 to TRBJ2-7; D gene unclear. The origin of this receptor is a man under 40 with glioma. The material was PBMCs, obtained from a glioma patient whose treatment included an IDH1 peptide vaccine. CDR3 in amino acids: CASSQERNWAAFSYEQYF. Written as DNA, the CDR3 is TGCGCCAGCAGCCAAGAGAGAAACTGGGCAGCTTTTTCCTACGAGCAGTACTTC.